This TCR beta chain was retrieved from a study of CD8 T cells in ankylosing spondylitis. Study-wide results and caveats: In reactive arthritis synovial fluid and blood, some motif variants had been reported before. Disease-linked clones proved CD8+ and comparatively uncommon in peripheral blood. Significant enrichment of disease-linked clones was reportedly seen in matched ankylosing spondylitis synovial fluid. Several highly homologous variants formed a TCR beta motif that appeared characteristic of ankylosing spondylitis blood.

Quantitative 5'-RACE with molecular barcodes produced the TCR beta libraries. From the 5' RACE reads, TCRdb called clonotypes with MiXCR, one entry per CDR3 protein. The repertoire has 650,000 to 800,000 distinct CDR3 sequences, about 20% of them found once; the top ten carry around 19%. Germline trimming cut 1 base from V and 1 base from J; bases unmatched to any gene: 5. CDR3 length: 17 residues. CDR1 LGHNA and CDR2 YNFKEQ come from the germline V gene. Comments on this clonotype: No antigen is known for it.

The rearrangement links TRBV4-2 to TRBJ2-2; 8 nucleotides align to TRBD2. The specimen was blood, either unsorted or a sorted T cell fraction (not recorded which). This TCR was recovered from a male donor with ankylosing spondylitis. In DNA form, the CDR3 reads TGTGCCAGCAGCCAAGTAACTAGCGGATGGAACACCGGGGAGCTGTTTTTT. Translated, it gives CASSQVTSGWNTGELFF.